The rows below give T cell receptor beta chains drawn from one sample of a study of OX40 agonist ivuxolimab in advanced cancers. Generated by immunoSEQ multiplex PCR, the TCRdb table keeps only in-frame clones and is missing some. The sample lists some 86,000 clones, roughly 88% seen once, with over 3% in the top ten. The source was CD4+ or CD8+ T cells sorted from blood, collected in a trial of the OX40 agonist ivuxolimab. The receptors were gathered from an adult with an advanced solid tumor such as melanoma, head and neck, liver or kidney cancer. CDR3s include the opening cysteine and the closing phenylalanine or tryptophan. D genes are given only for firm matches. Only part of the rows carry a size: once, few, many, or a class if the clone is expanded.

D gene | J gene | V gene | clone size | CDR3 protein | CDR3 DNA
. | TRBJ1-5 | TRBV10-1 | few | CASSEEWTYSSNQPQHF | TGCGCCAGCAGCGAGGAGTGGACCTACTCTAGCAATCAGCCCCAGCATTTT
. | TRBJ1-1 | TRBV6-6 | . | CASSYSGAGNTEAFF | TGTGCCAGCAGTTACTCGGGAGCGGGGAACACTGAAGCTTTCTTT
TRBD1 | TRBJ2-7 | TRBV28 | . | CASSKTGLYEQYF | TGTGCCAGCAGTAAGACAGGGCTCTACGAGCAGTACTTC
. | TRBJ1-1 | TRBV7-3 | . | CASSWTVDTEAFF | TGTGCCAGCAGCTGGACAGTAGACACTGAAGCTTTCTTT
TRBD2 | TRBJ2-1 | TRBV19 | . | CASSLSGSSYNEQFF | TGTGCCAGTAGCCTTAGCGGGAGTTCATACAATGAGCAGTTCTTC
TRBD1 | TRBJ1-2 | TRBV5-1 | . | CASSWDRNYGYTF | TGCGCCAGCAGCTGGGACAGGAACTATGGCTACACCTTC
. | TRBJ2-1 | TRBV19 | . | CASSPPGVGNEQFF | TGTGCCAGTAGTCCCCCAGGGGTGGGAAATGAGCAGTTCTTC
TRBD2 | TRBJ2-1 | TRBV5-1 | . | CASSLGLAGTDNEQFF | TGCGCCAGCAGCTTGGGACTAGCAGGGACTGACAATGAGCAGTTCTTC
. | TRBJ2-2 | TRBV6-6 | . | CASSGYGGGSTGELFF | TGTGCCAGCAGTGGCTACGGTGGGGGGAGCACCGGGGAGCTGTTTTTT
. | TRBJ1-2 | TRBV25-1 | . | CASSVGYGYTF | TGTGCCAGCTCCGTCGGCTATGGCTACACCTTC
. | TRBJ2-7 | TRBV7-2 | . | CASSLEGNYEQYF | TGTGCCAGCAGCTTAGAGGGAAACTACGAGCAGTACTTC